Listed below are T cell receptor beta chains from one sample, sequenced in a study of blood T cells in healthy people across ages. TCRdb redid the calling of the 5' RACE reads with MiXCR, one entry per CDR3 protein. The profile shows nearly 1 million distinct CDR3 sequences, 51% of them singletons. What was sequenced was blood. The receptor source for this set is a woman aged 60-70 years in good health. Each CDR3 is given with its conserved first and last residue. A D gene is named only where the DNA matches it firmly. Size is omitted from some rows. Given values are once, few, many or a class for expanded clones.

v_gene	j_gene	d_gene	abundance	CDR3nt	CDR3aa
TRBV25-1	TRBJ2-7	.	many	TGTGCCAGCAGCCGGACGGAGCCAAACTCCTACGAGCAGTACTTC	CASSRTEPNSYEQYF
TRBV6-2/TRBV6-3	TRBJ1-4	.	.	TGTGCCAGCAGTTACTTGGGCGATCGACTGTTTTTT	CASSYLGDRLFF
TRBV12-3/TRBV12-4	TRBJ2-1	TRBD2	.	TGTGCCAGCAGTTGGGGGGAATTAGCGGGAGGTAGCAAGGAGCAGTTCTTC	CASSWGELAGGSKEQFF
TRBV3-1	TRBJ2-7	.	.	TGTGCCAGCAGCCAAGGGGAGCAGTACTTC	CASSQGEQYF
TRBV6-2/TRBV6-3	TRBJ2-5	TRBD2	few	TGTGCCAGCAGTTACTCGAAGGGACTAGGAGAGACCCAGTACTTC	CASSYSKGLGETQYF
TRBV5-1	TRBJ2-7	.	.	TGCGCCAGCAGCTCAGACAGAAACGAGCAGTACTTC	CASSSDRNEQYF
TRBV4-1	TRBJ2-3	.	few	TGCGCCAGCAGCCAAGGACAGGATACTAGCACAGATACGCAGTATTTT	CASSQGQDTSTDTQYF
TRBV2	TRBJ2-2	.	.	TGTGCCAGCAGTGATTGGCGTCGTCCAGGGGAGCTGTTTTTT	CASSDWRRPGELFF
TRBV29-1	TRBJ2-1	.	.	TGCAGCGTAAAACAGGGTCGTGGTGAGCAGTTCTTC	CSVKQGRGEQFF
TRBV6-5	TRBJ2-3	.	many	TGTGCCAGCAGTACCGGGGGCTATAGAGCAGATACGCAGTATTTT	CASSTGGYRADTQYF
TRBV20-1	TRBJ2-1	.	few	TGCAGTGCTAGCCCTTCTGGGAATGAGCAGTTCTTC	CSASPSGNEQFF
TRBV24-1	TRBJ2-1	.	.	TGTGCCACCAGAGACAGAAACAATGAGCAGTTCTTC	CATRDRNNEQFF
TRBV4-1	TRBJ1-6	TRBD1	.	TGCGCCAGCAGCCAGCCGACGGACAGGTTCAAATCACCCCTCCACTTT	CASSQPTDRFKSPLHF
TRBV20-1	TRBJ2-3	.	.	TGCAGTGCCCCCCGGGGACGCTTGGATACGCAGTATTTT	CSAPRGRLDTQYF
TRBV10-3	TRBJ2-3	.	.	TGTGCCATCTACGAGCCTTCGGGGGAAGAGGATACGCAGTATTTT	CAIYEPSGEEDTQYF
TRBV20-1	TRBJ2-5	TRBD1	once	TGCAGTGCTAGGCCGACAGGGGACTCTCAGTACTTC	CSARPTGDSQYF
TRBV6-1	TRBJ2-7	.	few	TGTGCCAGCAGTGAACCGGGACGTAGACAAGTCGAGCAGTACTTC	CASSEPGRRQVEQYF
TRBV4-2	TRBJ1-2	.	few	TGTGCCAGCAGCCAGGCCGGGTATGGCTACACCTTC	CASSQAGYGYTF
TRBV28	TRBJ2-7	.	.	TGTGCCAGCAGTTTTAGGCTAACACAGCAGTACTTC	CASSFRLTQQYF